The T cell receptor beta chain under discussion was sequenced for a study of T cell responses to AZD1222 COVID-19 vaccine. CDR1 is MNHEY, CDR2 SVGEGT, per germline. Deletions cut 6 bases from V and 10 bases from J, with 19 bases between. The CDR3 is 14 residues long. Libraries were prepared by immunoSEQ multiplex PCR; TCRdb keeps only in-frame clonotypes and omits some of them. Among about 99,000 clones listed, approximately 88% were seen once. Overall study findings and caveats: In all cases, repertoires were sampled only after the peak T cell response.

This clone has only one observation. Its specificity is not known. The chain is built from TRBV6-2 or TRBV6-3 and TRBJ1-5; D remains unclear. This receptor was identified in an adult in good health. This sample comprised peripheral blood, obtained on day 0 of AZD1222 vaccination. CDR3 region: CASSTWVGLSPQHF. CDR3 sequence (DNA): TGTGCCAGCAGCACATGGGTTGGTCTCAGCCCCCAGCATTTT.